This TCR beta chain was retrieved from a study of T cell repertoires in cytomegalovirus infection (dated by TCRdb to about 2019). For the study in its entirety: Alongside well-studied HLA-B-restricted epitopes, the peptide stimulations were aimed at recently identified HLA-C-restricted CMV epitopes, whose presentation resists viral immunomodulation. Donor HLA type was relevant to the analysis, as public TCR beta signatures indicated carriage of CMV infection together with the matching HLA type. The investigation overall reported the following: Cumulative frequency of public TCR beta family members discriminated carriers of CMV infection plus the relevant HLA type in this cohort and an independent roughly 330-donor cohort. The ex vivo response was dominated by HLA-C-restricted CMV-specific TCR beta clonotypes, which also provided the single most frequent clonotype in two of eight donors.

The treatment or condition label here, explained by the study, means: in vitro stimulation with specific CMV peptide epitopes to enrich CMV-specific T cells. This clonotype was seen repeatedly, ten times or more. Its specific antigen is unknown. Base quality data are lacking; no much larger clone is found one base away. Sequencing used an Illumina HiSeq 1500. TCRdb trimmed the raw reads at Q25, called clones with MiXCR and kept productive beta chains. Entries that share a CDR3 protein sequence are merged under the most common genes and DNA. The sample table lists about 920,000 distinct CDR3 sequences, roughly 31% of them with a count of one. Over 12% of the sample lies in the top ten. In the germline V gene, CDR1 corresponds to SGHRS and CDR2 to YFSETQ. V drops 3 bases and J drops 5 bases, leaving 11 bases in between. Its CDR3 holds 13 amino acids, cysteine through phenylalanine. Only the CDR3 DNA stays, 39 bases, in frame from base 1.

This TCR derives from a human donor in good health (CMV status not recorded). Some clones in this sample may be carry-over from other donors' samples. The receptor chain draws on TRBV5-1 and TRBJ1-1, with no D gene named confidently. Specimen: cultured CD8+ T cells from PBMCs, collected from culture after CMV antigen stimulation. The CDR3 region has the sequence CASSSVGRTEAFF. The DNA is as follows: TGCGCCAGCAGCTCGGTAGGGCGGACTGAAGCTTTCTTT.